This TCR beta chain derives from a study of shared clonotypes between healthy human individuals. Every immunoSEQ plate was one replicate of a subset's evenly spread DNA. Profiled with immunoSEQ multiplex PCR; TCRdb holds only in-frame clones, not every one. The sample carries nearly 750,000 clones, 72% recorded once. This TCR came from a woman in her twenties or thirties in good health. The sample consisted of memory CD4+ T cells sorted from blood. Subset defined: CD45RA-negative fraction.

The CDR3 DNA reads as TGCGCCAGCAGCCAAGGAGGGTTGGGGTTGAAAAAACTGTTTTTT. Its protein is CASSQGGLGLKKLFF. The chain joins TRBV4-1 to TRBJ1-4; no reliable D call. V gave up 1 base and J gave up 9 bases, with 15 bases separating them. Germline CDR1 MGHRA, CDR2 YSYEKL. The CDR3 sequence is 15 residues long.